This paragraph reports one T cell receptor (beta chain). The method was immunoSEQ multiplex PCR; TCRdb's version includes in-frame clones alone and lacks a portion of them. The sample contains a few hundred thousand clones, around 90% of which appear only once. The data derive from a study of blood T cell repertoires in COVID-19. Overall study: COVID-19 samples collected from the United States, Italy and Spain covered acute and convalescent phases. In each case, the material was cDNA or gDNA derived from T cells, B-cell-depleted T cells, or PBMCs.

Someone with COVID-19 had been met by exposed participants within 2 weeks before study entry. Germline CDR1 is LNHNV and CDR2 is YYDKDF (reference sequence). V shed 2 bases and J shed 3 bases, with 8 bases lying between them. CDR3 length: 14 residues. This chain links TRBV15 with TRBJ1-3; D is unresolved. Sequencing was done on a sample of PBMCs or T cells enriched from blood (not recorded which). The sequence came from a man aged 30 to 39 who had been exposed to COVID-19. The CDR3 sequence: CATSRTRGGNTIYF. For the CDR3, the DNA is TGTGCCACCAGCAGAACGCGGGGTGGAAACACCATATATTTT.